This paragraph covers one T cell receptor (beta chain) sequence. The sample originates from a study of blood T cell repertoires in COVID-19. As for the study in general: Spain, Italy and the United States supplied samples that represented acute and convalescent COVID-19. PBMCs, B-cell-depleted T cells, or T cells were the source of the cDNA or gDNA that made up the material.

CDR1 and CDR2 (germline): SNHLY, FYNNEI. The CDR3 covers 12 residues. V was trimmed by 3 bases and J by 7 bases, leaving 9 bases between them. Seattle's enrolled individuals joined amid active infection and were then monitored longitudinally. Original processing methods: By means of reference gene primer amplification, nucleated cell counts were estimated. Data came from immunoSEQ multiplex PCR; TCRdb stores just in-frame clones and leaves some out. V and J calls and clone size follow that table, whereas D and trimming were derived from the DNA. The repertoire has about 260,000 clones, around 92% of them found once; the top ten carry 2.5% to 3%.

The sample was peripheral blood. The source of this sequence is a young adult with COVID-19, enrolled during active disease. The gene calls are TRBV2 and TRBJ1-1; D is ambiguous. CDR3 DNA: TGTGCCAGCAGTGAGTCTGGCGGTGAAGCTTTCTTT. It translates to CASSESGGEAFF.